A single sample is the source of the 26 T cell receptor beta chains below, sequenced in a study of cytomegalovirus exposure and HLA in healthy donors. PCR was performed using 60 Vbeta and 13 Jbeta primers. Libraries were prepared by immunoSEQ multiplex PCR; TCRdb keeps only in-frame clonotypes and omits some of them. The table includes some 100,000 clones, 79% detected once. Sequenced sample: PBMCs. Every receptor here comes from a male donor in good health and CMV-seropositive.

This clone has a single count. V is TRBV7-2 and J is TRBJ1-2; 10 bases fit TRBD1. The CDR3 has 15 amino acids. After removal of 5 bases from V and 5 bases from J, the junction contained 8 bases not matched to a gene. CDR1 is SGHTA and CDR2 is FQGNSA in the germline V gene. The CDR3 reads CASSMTGTGVYGYTF. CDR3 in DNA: TGTGCCAGCAGCATGACTGGGACAGGGGTTTATGGCTACACCTTC.

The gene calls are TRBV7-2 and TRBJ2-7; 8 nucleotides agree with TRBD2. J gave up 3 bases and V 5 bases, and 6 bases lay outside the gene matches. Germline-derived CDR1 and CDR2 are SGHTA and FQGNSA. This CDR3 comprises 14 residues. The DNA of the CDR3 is TGTGCCAGCAGCCCCGGGGGGGCCAGCTACGAGCAGTACTTC. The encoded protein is CASSPGGASYEQYF.

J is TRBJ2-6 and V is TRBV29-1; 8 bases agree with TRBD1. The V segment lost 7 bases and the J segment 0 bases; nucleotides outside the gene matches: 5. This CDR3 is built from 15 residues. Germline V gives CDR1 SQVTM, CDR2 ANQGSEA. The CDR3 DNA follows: TGCAGCGCCGGACAGGGAAGCTCTGGGGCCAACGTCCTGACTTTC. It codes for CSAGQGSSGANVLTF.

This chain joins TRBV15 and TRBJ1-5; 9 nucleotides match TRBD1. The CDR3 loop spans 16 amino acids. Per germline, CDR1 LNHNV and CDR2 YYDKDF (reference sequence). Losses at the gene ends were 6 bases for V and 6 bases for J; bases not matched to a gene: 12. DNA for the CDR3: TGTGCCACCAGTCCAAGGGGGGACAGGGCAAGTCAGCCCCAGCATTTT. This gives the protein CATSPRGDRASQPQHF. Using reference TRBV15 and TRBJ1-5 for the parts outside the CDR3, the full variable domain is DAMVIQNPRYQVTQFGKPVTLSCSQTLNHNVMYWYQQKSSQAPKLLFHYYDKDFNNEADTPDNFQSRRPNTSFCFLDIRSPGLGDTAMYLCATSPRGDRASQPQHFGDGTRLSIL.

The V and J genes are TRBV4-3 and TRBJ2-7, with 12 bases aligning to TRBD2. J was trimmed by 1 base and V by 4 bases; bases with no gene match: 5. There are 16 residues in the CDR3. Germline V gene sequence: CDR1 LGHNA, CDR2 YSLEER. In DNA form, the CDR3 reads TGCGCCAGCAGCCCTGGACTAGCGGGGAGATCCTACGAGCAGTACTTC. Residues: CASSPGLAGRSYEQYF.

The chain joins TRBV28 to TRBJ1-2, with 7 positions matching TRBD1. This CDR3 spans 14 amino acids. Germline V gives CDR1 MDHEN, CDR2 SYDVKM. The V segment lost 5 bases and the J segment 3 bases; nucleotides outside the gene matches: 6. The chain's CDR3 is CASSPPTGDYGYTF. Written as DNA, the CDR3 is TGTGCCAGCAGTCCGCCTACAGGGGACTATGGCTACACCTTC.

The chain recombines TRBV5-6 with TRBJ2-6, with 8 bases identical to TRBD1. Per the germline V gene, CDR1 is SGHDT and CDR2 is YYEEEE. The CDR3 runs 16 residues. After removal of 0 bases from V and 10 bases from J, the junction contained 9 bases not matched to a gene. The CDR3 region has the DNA TGTGCCAGCAGCTTGGTGGGCGGACAGGGACTTAACGTCCTGACTTTC. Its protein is CASSLVGGQGLNVLTF.

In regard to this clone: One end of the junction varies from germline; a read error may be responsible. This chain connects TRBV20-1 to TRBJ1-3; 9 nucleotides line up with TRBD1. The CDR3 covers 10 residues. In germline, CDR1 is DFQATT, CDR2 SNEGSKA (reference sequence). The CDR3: CSARRDREHF. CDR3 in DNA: TGCAGTGCTAGAAGGGACAGGGAACATTTT.

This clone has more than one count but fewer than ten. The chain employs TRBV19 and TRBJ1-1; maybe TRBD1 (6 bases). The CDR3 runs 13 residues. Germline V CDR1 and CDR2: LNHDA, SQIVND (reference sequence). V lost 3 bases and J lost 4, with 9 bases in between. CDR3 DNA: TGTGCCAGTAGTATGGGACAAATCACTGAAGCTTTCTTT. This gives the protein CASSMGQITEAFF. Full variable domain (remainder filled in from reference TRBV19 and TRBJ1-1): DGGITQSPKYLFRKEGQNVTLSCEQNLNHDAMYWYRQDPGQGLRLIYYSQIVNDFQKGDIAEGYSVSREKKESFPLTVTSAQKNPTAFYLCASSMGQITEAFFGQGTRLTVV.

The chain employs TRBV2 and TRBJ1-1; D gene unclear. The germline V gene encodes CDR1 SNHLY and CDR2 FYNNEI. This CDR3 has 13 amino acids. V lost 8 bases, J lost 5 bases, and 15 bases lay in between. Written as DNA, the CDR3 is TGTGCCAGCTCTTTTGAAGCGAGGACTGAAGCTTTCTTT. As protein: CASSFEARTEAFF.

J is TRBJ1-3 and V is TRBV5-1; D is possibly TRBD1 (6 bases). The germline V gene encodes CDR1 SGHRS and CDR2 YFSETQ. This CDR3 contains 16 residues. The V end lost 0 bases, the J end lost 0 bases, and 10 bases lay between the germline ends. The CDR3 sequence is CASSLAAGASGNTIYF. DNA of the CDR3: TGCGCCAGCAGCTTGGCCGCAGGGGCCTCTGGAAACACCATATATTTT.

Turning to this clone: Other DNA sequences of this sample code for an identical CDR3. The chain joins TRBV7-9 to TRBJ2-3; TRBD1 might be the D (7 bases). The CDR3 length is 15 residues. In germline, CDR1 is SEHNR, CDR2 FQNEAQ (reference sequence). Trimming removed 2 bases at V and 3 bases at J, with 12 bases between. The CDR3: CASSLSSGGTDTQYF. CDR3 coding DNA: TGTGCCAGCAGCTTAAGTTCAGGGGGGACAGATACGCAGTATTTT.

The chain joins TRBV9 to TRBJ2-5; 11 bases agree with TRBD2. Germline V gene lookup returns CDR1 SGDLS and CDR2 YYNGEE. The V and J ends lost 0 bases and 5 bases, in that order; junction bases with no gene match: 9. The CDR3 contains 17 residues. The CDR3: CASSVGTSGGLMETQYF. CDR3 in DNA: TGTGCCAGCAGCGTAGGAACTAGCGGGGGCCTTATGGAGACCCAGTACTTC.

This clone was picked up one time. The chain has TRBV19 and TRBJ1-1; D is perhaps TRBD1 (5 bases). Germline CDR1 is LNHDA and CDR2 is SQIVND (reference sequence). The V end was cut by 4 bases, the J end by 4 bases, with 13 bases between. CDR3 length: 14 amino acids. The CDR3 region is CASSTGGGRTEAFF. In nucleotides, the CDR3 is TGTGCCAGTAGTACGGGGGGAGGGCGCACTGAAGCTTTCTTT. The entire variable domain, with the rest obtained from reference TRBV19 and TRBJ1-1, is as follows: DGGITQSPKYLFRKEGQNVTLSCEQNLNHDAMYWYRQDPGQGLRLIYYSQIVNDFQKGDIAEGYSVSREKKESFPLTVTSAQKNPTAFYLCASSTGGGRTEAFFGQGTRLTVV.

CDR3 loop: CASSPPGITEAFF. The CDR3 DNA reads as TGCGCCAGCAGCCCCCCAGGGATTACTGAAGCTTTCTTT. The chain is built from TRBV5-1 and TRBJ1-1; D may be TRBD1 (5 bases). The ends were cut back, 4 bases at V and 5 bases at J, with 12 bases in the middle. CDR1 and CDR2 (germline): SGHRS, YFSETQ. The CDR3 extends over 13 amino acids.

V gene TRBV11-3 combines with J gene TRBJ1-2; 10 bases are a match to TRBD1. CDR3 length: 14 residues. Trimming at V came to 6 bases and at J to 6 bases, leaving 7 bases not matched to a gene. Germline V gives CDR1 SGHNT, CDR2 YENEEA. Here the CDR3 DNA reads TGTGCCAGCAGTTCGACAGGGGGCCTGAATGGCTACACCTTC. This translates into CASSSTGGLNGYTF.

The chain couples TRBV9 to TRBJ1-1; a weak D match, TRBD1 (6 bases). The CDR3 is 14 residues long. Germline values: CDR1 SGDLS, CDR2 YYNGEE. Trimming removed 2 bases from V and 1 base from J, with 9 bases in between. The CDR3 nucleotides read TGTGCCAGCAGCGTGGGGGGGCGGAACACTGAAGCTTTCTTT. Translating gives CASSVGGRNTEAFF.

CDR3 sequence: CASFINTEAFF. The DNA for the CDR3 is TGTGCCAGTTTTATAAACACTGAAGCTTTCTTT. This sequence joins TRBV19 and TRBJ1-1; no clear D. This CDR3 has 11 residues. CDR1 LNHDA and CDR2 SQIVND come from the germline V gene (reference sequence). Trimming stripped 8 bases from V and 2 bases from J, with 6 bases between.

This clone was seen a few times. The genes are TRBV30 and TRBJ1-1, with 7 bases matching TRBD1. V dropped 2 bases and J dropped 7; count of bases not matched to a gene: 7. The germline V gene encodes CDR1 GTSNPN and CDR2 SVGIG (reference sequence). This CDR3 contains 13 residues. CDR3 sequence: CAWSPGTEREAFF. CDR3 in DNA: TGTGCCTGGAGTCCCGGGACAGAACGTGAAGCTTTCTTT.

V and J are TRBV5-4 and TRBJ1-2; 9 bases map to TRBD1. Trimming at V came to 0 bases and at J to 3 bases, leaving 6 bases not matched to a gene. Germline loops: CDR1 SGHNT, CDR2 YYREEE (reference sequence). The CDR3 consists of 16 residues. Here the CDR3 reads CASSLEARTGDYGYTF. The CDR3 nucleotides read TGTGCCAGCAGCTTGGAGGCTCGGACAGGGGACTATGGCTACACCTTC.

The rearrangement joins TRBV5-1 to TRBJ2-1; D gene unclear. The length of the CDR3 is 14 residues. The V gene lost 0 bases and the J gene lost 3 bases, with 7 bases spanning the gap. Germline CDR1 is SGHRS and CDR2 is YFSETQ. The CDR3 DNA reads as TGCGCCAGCAGCTTGGCAGGCGACTACAATGAGCAGTTCTTC. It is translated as CASSLAGDYNEQFF.

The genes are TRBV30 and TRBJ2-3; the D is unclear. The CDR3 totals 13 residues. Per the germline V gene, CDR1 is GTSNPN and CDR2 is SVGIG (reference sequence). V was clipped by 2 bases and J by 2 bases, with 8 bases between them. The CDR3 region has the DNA TGTGCCTGGAGTCCAGTGGTCACAGATACGCAGTATTTT. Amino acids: CAWSPVVTDTQYF.

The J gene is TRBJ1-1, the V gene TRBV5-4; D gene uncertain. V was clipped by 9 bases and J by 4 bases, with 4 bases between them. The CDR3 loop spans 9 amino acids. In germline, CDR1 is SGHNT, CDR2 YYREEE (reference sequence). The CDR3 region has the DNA TGTGCCAACATCACTGAAGCTTTCTTT. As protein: CANITEAFF.

CDR3 sequence: CASSFREKTNTEAFF. The CDR3 DNA reads TGTGCCAGCAGCTTCAGGGAAAAGACGAACACTGAAGCTTTCTTT. The rearrangement uses TRBV7-9 and TRBJ1-1, with D perhaps TRBD1 (5 bases). Trimming removed 3 bases from V and 1 base from J, with 12 bases in between. The CDR3 is 15 residues long. Germline lookup yields CDR1 SEHNR and CDR2 FQNEAQ (reference sequence).

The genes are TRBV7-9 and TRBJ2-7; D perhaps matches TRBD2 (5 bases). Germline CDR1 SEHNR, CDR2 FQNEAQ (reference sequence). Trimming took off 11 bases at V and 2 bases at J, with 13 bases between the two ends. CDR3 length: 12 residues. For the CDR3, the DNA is TGTGCCTCCTGGGGAGATACCTACGAGCAGTACTTC. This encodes CASWGDTYEQYF.

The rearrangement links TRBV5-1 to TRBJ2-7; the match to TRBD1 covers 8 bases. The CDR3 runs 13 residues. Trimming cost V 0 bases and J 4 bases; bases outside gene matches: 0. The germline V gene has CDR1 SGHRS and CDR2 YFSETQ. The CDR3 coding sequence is TGCGCCAGCAGCTTGGGGACAGGGTACGAGCAGTACTTC. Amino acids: CASSLGTGYEQYF.